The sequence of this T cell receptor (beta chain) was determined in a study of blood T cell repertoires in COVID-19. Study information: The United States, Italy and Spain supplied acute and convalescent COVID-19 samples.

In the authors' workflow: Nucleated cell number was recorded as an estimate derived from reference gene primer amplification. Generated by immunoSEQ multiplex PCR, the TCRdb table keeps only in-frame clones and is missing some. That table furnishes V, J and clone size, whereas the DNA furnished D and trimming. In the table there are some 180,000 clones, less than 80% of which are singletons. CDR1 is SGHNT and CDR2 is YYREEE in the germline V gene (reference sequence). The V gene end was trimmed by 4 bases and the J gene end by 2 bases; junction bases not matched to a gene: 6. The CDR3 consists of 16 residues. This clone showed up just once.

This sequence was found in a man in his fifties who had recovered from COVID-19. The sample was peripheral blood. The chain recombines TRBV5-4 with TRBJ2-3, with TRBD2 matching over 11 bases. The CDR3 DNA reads TGTGCCAGCAGCCCCATAGCGGGAGGGACCACAGATACGCAGTATTTT. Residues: CASSPIAGGTTDTQYF.